This T cell receptor (beta chain) was identified in a study of blood T cells in healthy people across ages. Study findings and constraints: Aged donors had fewer naive CD4+ cells and lower diversity than long-lived donors.

PCR was performed a second time for about 7 to 11 cycles using a sample-barcoded 5' primer and a J-beta primer mix. CDR3-containing paired-end reads numbered at least 2.5 million in each sample. TCRdb reprocessed the 5' RACE reads with MiXCR, giving one entry per CDR3 protein. Found here are around 1,800,000 distinct CDR3 sequences, 35% to 50% of them singletons; the top ten hold under 25%. Trimming took 6 bases from V and 6 from J; bases not matched to a gene: 8. The CDR3 runs 14 residues. CDR1 and CDR2 from the germline V gene are SGHTA and FQGNSA. To note about this clonotype: Antigen specificity is unknown.

Sequenced: blood. The chain links TRBV7-2 to TRBJ2-1; 7 positions agree with TRBD2. This sequence was found in a human donor in good health. DNA of the CDR3: TGTGCCAGCAGGCAGGGACTAACTCCCAATGAGCAGTTCTTC. This encodes CASRQGLTPNEQFF.